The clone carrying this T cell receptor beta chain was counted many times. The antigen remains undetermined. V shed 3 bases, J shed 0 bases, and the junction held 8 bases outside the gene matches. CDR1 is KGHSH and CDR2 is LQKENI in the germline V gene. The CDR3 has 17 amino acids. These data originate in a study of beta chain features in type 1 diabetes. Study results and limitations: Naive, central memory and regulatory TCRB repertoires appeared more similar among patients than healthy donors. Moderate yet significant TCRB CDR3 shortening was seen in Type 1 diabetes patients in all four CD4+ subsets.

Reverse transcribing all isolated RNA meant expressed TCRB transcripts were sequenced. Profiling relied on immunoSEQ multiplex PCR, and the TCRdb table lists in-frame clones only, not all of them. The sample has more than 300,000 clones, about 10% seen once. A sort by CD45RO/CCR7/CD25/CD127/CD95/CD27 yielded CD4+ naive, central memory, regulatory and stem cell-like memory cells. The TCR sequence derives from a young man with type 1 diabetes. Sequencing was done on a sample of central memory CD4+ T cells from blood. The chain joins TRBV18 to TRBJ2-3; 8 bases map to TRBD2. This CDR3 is CASSPSRASGSTDTQYF. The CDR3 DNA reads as TGTGCCAGCTCACCGTCTCGCGCTAGCGGGAGCACAGATACGCAGTATTTT.